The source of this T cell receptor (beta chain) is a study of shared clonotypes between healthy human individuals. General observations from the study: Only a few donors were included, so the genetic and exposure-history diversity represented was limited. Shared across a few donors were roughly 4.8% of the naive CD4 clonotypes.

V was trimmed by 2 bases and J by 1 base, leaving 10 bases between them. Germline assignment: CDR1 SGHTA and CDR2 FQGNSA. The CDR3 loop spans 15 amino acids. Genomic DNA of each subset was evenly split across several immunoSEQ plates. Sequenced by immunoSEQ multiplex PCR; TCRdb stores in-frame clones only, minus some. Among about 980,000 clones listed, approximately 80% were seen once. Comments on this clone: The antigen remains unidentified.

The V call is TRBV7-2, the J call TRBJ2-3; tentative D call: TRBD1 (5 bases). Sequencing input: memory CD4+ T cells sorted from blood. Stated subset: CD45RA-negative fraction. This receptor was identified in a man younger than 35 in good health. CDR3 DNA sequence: TGTGCCAGCAGCTTAAGAGGACAACGCACAGATACGCAGTATTTT. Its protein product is CASSLRGQRTDTQYF.